The next 3 T cell receptor beta chains were all read from a single sample in a study of a mutant IDH1 vaccine in newly diagnosed glioma. Specified time point: week 47, end of study. Alongside topical imiquimod, each dose of vaccine comprised 300 ug of mutant IDH1 20-mer peptide. Antigens for these TCRs are unknown. The method was immunoSEQ multiplex PCR; TCRdb's version includes in-frame clones alone and lacks a portion of them. The profile covers tens of thousands of clones, with around 60% appearing a single time and around 4.8% taken by the ten largest. Sequencing was performed on peripheral blood mononuclear cells (PBMCs), taken from a glioma patient whose treatment included an IDH1 peptide vaccine. These receptors originate from a middle-aged man with glioma. Some clones in this sample may be carry-over from other donors' samples.

The rearrangement links TRBV6-1 to TRBJ2-5; a possible D gene is TRBD2 (5 bases). Germline lookup yields CDR1 MNHNS and CDR2 SASEGT. This CDR3 has 13 amino acids. V lost 6 bases and J 5 bases, leaving 13 bases between the germline ends. CDR3 protein: CASSTLAWETQYF. CDR3 nucleotide sequence: TGTGCCAGCAGCACTCTAGCATGGGAGACCCAGTACTTC.

This chain joins TRBV6-1 and TRBJ1-2; D call uncertain. Germline V gene lookup returns CDR1 MNHNS and CDR2 SASEGT. This CDR3 spans 15 amino acids. Trimming cost V 6 bases and J 2 bases, with 16 bases left between them. The CDR3 DNA is TGTGCCAGCAGCGAAACTTCGGGAGGGAACTATGGCTACACCTTC. This sequence encodes CASSETSGGNYGYTF.

This chain links TRBV18 with TRBJ2-3; the D call may be TRBD1 or TRBD2 (7 bases each). This CDR3 is built from 15 residues. V lost 4 bases, J lost 4 bases, and 15 bases lay in between. Germline V gene sequence: CDR1 KGHSH, CDR2 LQKENI. The CDR3 protein is CASSRRQGGADTQYF. The CDR3, as DNA: TGTGCCAGCTCACGCCGACAGGGAGGGGCAGATACGCAGTATTTT.